This TCR beta chain was obtained from a study of T cells expressing NK-cell markers. Study context: Most of the eight sequenced donors tested HCMV-seropositive; one tested seronegative. Study-wide findings and caveats: Topping the CD3+CD56-NKG2C+ fraction as well were these clonotypes, in a handful of donors.

Germline loops: CDR1 LNHNV, CDR2 YYDKDF (reference sequence). CDR3 length: 17 amino acids. Comment on this clonotype: Its antigen is unknown.

TCRdb reprocessed the 5' RACE reads, keeping one entry per CDR3 protein, no DNA. This sample's clone table lists around 140,000 distinct CDR3 sequences. Sequencing was performed on blood T cells: a sorted CD56 or NKG2C T cell subset, CD4+ or CD8+ T cells, or bulk PBMC T cells (not recorded which). The gene calls are TRBV15 and TRBJ2-1; lacking DNA, the TRBD2 call made by TCRdb goes unchecked. The receptor's source is a man aged 18-30 years in good health. The CDR3 reads CATSRDAASGKGNEQFF.